This TCR beta chain was documented in a study of identical twins. This clonotype was picked up a small number of times. Trimming left V 8 bases short and J 7 bases short, with 15 bases between. The germline V gene has CDR1 GTSNPN and CDR2 SVGIG (reference sequence). The CDR3 has 11 residues. TCRdb re-called the 5' RACE reads through MiXCR, storing one row per CDR3 protein. The sample gives under 300,000 distinct CDR3 sequences, roughly 12% of which show up once; 3.5% to 4.5% is in the top ten. These same records also appear under a second study, on yellow fever vaccine responses in identical twins.

The J gene is TRBJ2-7, the V gene TRBV30, with D unclear. This clonotype was obtained from a woman younger than 30 in good health. Sequenced: memory (CD45RO+) T cells sorted from blood. CDR3 sequence reads: CAGIWEGEQYF. CDR3 nucleotide sequence: TGTGCCGGAATCTGGGAAGGGGAGCAGTACTTC.